The rows below give T cell receptor beta chains drawn from one sample of a study of technical replicates of blood from a handful of donors. Clones were read by immunoSEQ multiplex PCR, and TCRdb kept only the in-frame ones, dropping some. The sample shows approximately 75,000 clones, approximately 97% of them seen only once. Sequenced sample: T cells isolated from PBMCs. The receptors come from a human donor in good health. CDR3s include the opening cysteine and the closing phenylalanine or tryptophan. A D gene is named only where the DNA matches it firmly. Clone size, where shown, is once, few, many, or a class for clones that have expanded.

clone size: NA; D gene: NA; J gene: TRBJ1-1; V gene: TRBV6-5; CDR3 DNA: TGTGCCAGCAGTCACGGACTAGAAGCTTTCTTT; CDR3 protein: CASSHGLEAFF
clone size: NA; D gene: TRBD1; J gene: TRBJ1-2; V gene: TRBV9; CDR3 DNA: TGTGCCAGCAGCGTAGATCCAGGACAGGGTAACTATGGCTACACCTTC; CDR3 protein: CASSVDPGQGNYGYTF
clone size: NA; D gene: TRBD2; J gene: TRBJ2-3; V gene: TRBV30; CDR3 DNA: TGTGCCTTGCTCCGGACTAGCGGCACAGATACGCAGTATTTT; CDR3 protein: CALLRTSGTDTQYF
clone size: NA; D gene: NA; J gene: TRBJ2-1; V gene: TRBV5-1; CDR3 DNA: TGCGCCAGCAGCTTGCCGGGGAGGTCCTACAATGAGCAGTTCTTC; CDR3 protein: CASSLPGRSYNEQFF
clone size: NA; D gene: NA; J gene: TRBJ1-1; V gene: TRBV7-9; CDR3 DNA: TGTGCCAGCATCAAAGGGGTGAACACTGAAGCTTTCTTT; CDR3 protein: CASIKGVNTEAFF
clone size: NA; D gene: TRBD1; J gene: TRBJ1-1; V gene: TRBV28; CDR3 DNA: TGTGCCAGCAGTCGGCGTGGACAGGGAGGAAACACTGAAGCTTTCTTT; CDR3 protein: CASSRRGQGGNTEAFF
clone size: NA; D gene: TRBD1; J gene: TRBJ1-1; V gene: TRBV5-3; CDR3 DNA: TGTGCCAGAAGTCCGACAGGGGCCGACACTGAAGCTTTCTTT; CDR3 protein: CARSPTGADTEAFF
clone size: NA; D gene: TRBD2; J gene: TRBJ2-1; V gene: TRBV27; CDR3 DNA: TGTGCCAGTAGACAGCGGGAGGGCCTTTATGAGCAGTTCTTC; CDR3 protein: CASRQREGLYEQFF
clone size: NA; D gene: TRBD2; J gene: TRBJ2-1; V gene: TRBV30; CDR3 DNA: TGTGCCTGGAGAAGCGGGGCTTACAATGAGCAGTTCTTC; CDR3 protein: CAWRSGAYNEQFF
clone size: NA; D gene: TRBD2; J gene: TRBJ2-7; V gene: TRBV2; CDR3 DNA: TGTGCCAGCAGTCCCTTGACTAGCGCGAGCTCCTACGAGCAGTACTTC; CDR3 protein: CASSPLTSASSYEQYF
clone size: NA; D gene: TRBD1; J gene: TRBJ2-3; V gene: TRBV7-7; CDR3 DNA: TGTGCTAGCAGCATAACGGACAGGGGACCCGCAGATACGCAGTATTTT; CDR3 protein: CASSITDRGPADTQYF
clone size: once; D gene: NA; J gene: TRBJ1-1; V gene: TRBV7-8; CDR3 DNA: TGTGCCAGCAGCTTAGTCTTGGGCCTGAACACTGAAGCTTTCTTT; CDR3 protein: CASSLVLGLNTEAFF
clone size: NA; D gene: NA; J gene: TRBJ1-1; V gene: TRBV4-1; CDR3 DNA: TGCGCCAGCAGCCACCCGGGTATGAACACTGAAGCTTTCTTT; CDR3 protein: CASSHPGMNTEAFF
clone size: once; D gene: NA; J gene: TRBJ1-1; V gene: TRBV7-3; CDR3 DNA: TGTGCCAGCAGCTCTAACGGGGGGCAAACTGAAGCTTTCTTT; CDR3 protein: CASSSNGGQTEAFF
clone size: NA; D gene: NA; J gene: TRBJ1-5; V gene: TRBV30; CDR3 DNA: TGTGCCTGGACGGAGGCTGGCAATCAGCCCCAGCATTTT; CDR3 protein: CAWTEAGNQPQHF
clone size: NA; D gene: NA; J gene: TRBJ2-6; V gene: TRBV10-3; CDR3 DNA: TGTGCCCCCTGGAGTATTGGGGCCAACGTCCTGACTTTC; CDR3 protein: CAPWSIGANVLTF
clone size: NA; D gene: NA; J gene: TRBJ2-1; V gene: TRBV7-8; CDR3 DNA: TGTGCCAGCAGCGCCATAGCCCGACTTAACAATGAGCAGTTCTTC; CDR3 protein: CASSAIARLNNEQFF
clone size: NA; D gene: TRBD1; J gene: TRBJ2-2; V gene: TRBV27; CDR3 DNA: TGTGCCAGCAGTTCGACTCCGGGACAGGTGCGCACCGGGGAGCTGTTTTTT; CDR3 protein: CASSSTPGQVRTGELFF
clone size: once; D gene: NA; J gene: TRBJ1-5; V gene: TRBV27; CDR3 DNA: TGTGCCAGCAGTTTCTCTGGACAGTATAATCAGCCCCAGCATTTT; CDR3 protein: CASSFSGQYNQPQHF
clone size: NA; D gene: NA; J gene: TRBJ2-3; V gene: TRBV19; CDR3 DNA: TGTGCCAGTAGGAATTTTCTAGCACCTAGCACAGATACGCAGTATTTT; CDR3 protein: CASRNFLAPSTDTQYF
clone size: once; D gene: TRBD2; J gene: TRBJ2-1; V gene: TRBV9; CDR3 DNA: TGTGCCAGCAGGACTAGCGGGTGGCCCAATGAGCAGTTCTTC; CDR3 protein: CASRTSGWPNEQFF
clone size: NA; D gene: NA; J gene: TRBJ2-1; V gene: TRBV11-2; CDR3 DNA: TGTGCCAGCAGCTTAGATCGATGGCGCGGGATCGATTCCTCCTACAATGAGCAGTTCTTC; CDR3 protein: CASSLDRWRGIDSSYNEQFF
clone size: once; D gene: NA; J gene: TRBJ2-3; V gene: TRBV27; CDR3 DNA: TGTGCCAGCAGTCTATCCCAAACAGATACGCAGTATTTT; CDR3 protein: CASSLSQTDTQYF
clone size: NA; D gene: TRBD2; J gene: TRBJ2-7; V gene: TRBV30; CDR3 DNA: TGTGCCTGGAGTTGGACTAGCGGGAGTAACTACGAGCAGTACTTC; CDR3 protein: CAWSWTSGSNYEQYF
clone size: NA; D gene: NA; J gene: TRBJ2-5; V gene: TRBV28; CDR3 DNA: TGTGCCAGCAGTTTGTCAGAATTTCAAGAGACCCAGTACTTC; CDR3 protein: CASSLSEFQETQYF
clone size: NA; D gene: TRBD1; J gene: TRBJ1-1; V gene: TRBV28; CDR3 DNA: TGTGCCAGCAGTGAGACCGGGACAGGACACACTGAAGCTTTCTTT; CDR3 protein: CASSETGTGHTEAFF
clone size: NA; D gene: TRBD1; J gene: TRBJ2-7; V gene: TRBV5-6; CDR3 DNA: TGTGCCAGCAGCGGAGGGACAGGGGGCATCTACGAGCAGTACTTC; CDR3 protein: CASSGGTGGIYEQYF
clone size: NA; D gene: NA; J gene: TRBJ2-7; V gene: TRBV4-2; CDR3 DNA: TGTGCCAGCAGCCACCAAACAGGGGAGCAGTACTTC; CDR3 protein: CASSHQTGEQYF
clone size: NA; D gene: TRBD1; J gene: TRBJ2-1; V gene: TRBV11-3; CDR3 DNA: TGTGCCAGCAGCTTAGCCGGACAGGGGTATGATGAGCAGTTCTTC; CDR3 protein: CASSLAGQGYDEQFF
clone size: NA; D gene: TRBD1; J gene: TRBJ1-3; V gene: TRBV25-1; CDR3 DNA: TGTGCCAGCAGTGGGACAGGGCAAGGAAACACCATATATTTT; CDR3 protein: CASSGTGQGNTIYF
clone size: NA; D gene: NA; J gene: TRBJ2-1; V gene: TRBV28; CDR3 DNA: TGTGCCAGCAGTTTATGGGACACCCTCTACAATGAGCAGTTCTTC; CDR3 protein: CASSLWDTLYNEQFF
clone size: NA; D gene: TRBD1; J gene: TRBJ2-2; V gene: TRBV23-1; CDR3 DNA: TGCGCCAGCAGGGACAGGAGAACCGGGGAGCTGTTTTTT; CDR3 protein: CASRDRRTGELFF
clone size: NA; D gene: TRBD1; J gene: TRBJ1-4; V gene: TRBV9; CDR3 DNA: TGTGCCAGCAGCAGAGGAGGGACAGGGGTAGAGGAAAAACTGTTTTTT; CDR3 protein: CASSRGGTGVEEKLFF
clone size: NA; D gene: NA; J gene: TRBJ2-7; V gene: TRBV29-1; CDR3 DNA: TGCAGCGTCGCGATGGGGGGCGAGCAGTACTTC; CDR3 protein: CSVAMGGEQYF
clone size: NA; D gene: NA; J gene: TRBJ1-4; V gene: TRBV30; CDR3 DNA: TGTGCCTGGAGTCCGCCTCCAGTGAATGAAAAACTGTTTTTT; CDR3 protein: CAWSPPPVNEKLFF
clone size: NA; D gene: NA; J gene: TRBJ2-1; V gene: TRBV2; CDR3 DNA: TGTGCCAGCAGTCGAGAGGGGGGGGCGCCCTACAATGAGCAGTTCTTC; CDR3 protein: CASSREGGAPYNEQFF
clone size: once; D gene: TRBD1; J gene: TRBJ2-1; V gene: TRBV19; CDR3 DNA: TGTGCCAGTAGTATCTCGGACAGGGTGATTAGCTCCTACAATGAGCAGTTCTTC; CDR3 protein: CASSISDRVISSYNEQFF
clone size: once; D gene: TRBD1; J gene: TRBJ2-7; V gene: TRBV9; CDR3 DNA: TGTGCCAGCAGCCCCGCGGCCAGGACAGGGGGCTACGAGCAGTACTTC; CDR3 protein: CASSPAARTGGYEQYF
clone size: once; D gene: TRBD2; J gene: TRBJ2-2; V gene: TRBV18; CDR3 DNA: TGTGCCAGCTCGCGGACTAGCGGGGCTACGAACACCGGGGAGCTGTTTTTT; CDR3 protein: CASSRTSGATNTGELFF
clone size: NA; D gene: NA; J gene: TRBJ2-3; V gene: TRBV19; CDR3 DNA: TGTGCCAGTAGTCCCCCATCAGATACGCAGTATTTT; CDR3 protein: CASSPPSDTQYF
clone size: once; D gene: NA; J gene: TRBJ1-2; V gene: TRBV7-3; CDR3 DNA: TGTGCCAGCAGCGATGCAGGCCCCTACTATGGCTACACCTTC; CDR3 protein: CASSDAGPYYGYTF
clone size: NA; D gene: TRBD1; J gene: TRBJ1-2; V gene: TRBV6-6; CDR3 DNA: TGTGCCAGCAGAAGGGGGACAGGGGAGGCCTATGGCTACACCTTC; CDR3 protein: CASRRGTGEAYGYTF
clone size: few; D gene: NA; J gene: TRBJ1-2; V gene: TRBV19; CDR3 DNA: TGTGCCAGTACCCGGTCTAACTATGGCTACACCTTC; CDR3 protein: CASTRSNYGYTF
clone size: NA; D gene: NA; J gene: TRBJ1-1; V gene: TRBV19; CDR3 DNA: TGTGCCAGTCGTGGGGGCAAGGACACTGAAGCTTTCTTT; CDR3 protein: CASRGGKDTEAFF
clone size: NA; D gene: TRBD2; J gene: TRBJ2-3; V gene: TRBV7-2; CDR3 DNA: TGTGCCAGCAGCTCGGGACTAGCGGGAGGTACAGATACGCAGTATTTT; CDR3 protein: CASSSGLAGGTDTQYF
clone size: once; D gene: NA; J gene: TRBJ1-1; V gene: TRBV30; CDR3 DNA: TGTGCCTGGGGACACCTGAACACTGAAGCTTTCTTT; CDR3 protein: CAWGHLNTEAFF
clone size: once; D gene: NA; J gene: TRBJ2-3; V gene: TRBV7-2; CDR3 DNA: TGTGCCAGCAGCTTTATCGGGTTGACGGCAGATACGCAGTATTTT; CDR3 protein: CASSFIGLTADTQYF
clone size: NA; D gene: NA; J gene: TRBJ1-5; V gene: TRBV6-1; CDR3 DNA: TGTGCCAGCAGTGAAAATAGTCGTACAGTCAATCAGCCCCAGCATTTT; CDR3 protein: CASSENSRTVNQPQHF
clone size: NA; D gene: NA; J gene: TRBJ2-1; V gene: TRBV9; CDR3 DNA: TGTGCCAGCAGCTCAAGCGGGCACTCCTACAATGAGCAGTTCTTC; CDR3 protein: CASSSSGHSYNEQFF
clone size: NA; D gene: TRBD2; J gene: TRBJ2-7; V gene: TRBV15; CDR3 DNA: TGTGCCACCAGCAGAGGACTAGCGGAGGGCTCCTACGAGCAGTACTTC; CDR3 protein: CATSRGLAEGSYEQYF
clone size: NA; D gene: NA; J gene: TRBJ1-2; V gene: TRBV27; CDR3 DNA: TGTGCCAGCAGTTTCGACAGCTCTAACTATGGCTACACCTTC; CDR3 protein: CASSFDSSNYGYTF
clone size: NA; D gene: NA; J gene: TRBJ1-2; V gene: TRBV10-3; CDR3 DNA: TGTGCCTCATGGGGATCAGGGGACCTTAGGTATGGCTACACCTTC; CDR3 protein: CASWGSGDLRYGYTF
clone size: NA; D gene: TRBD1; J gene: TRBJ2-2; V gene: TRBV7-3; CDR3 DNA: TGTGCCAGCAGCACCCGGACAGGTCCCACCGGGGAGCTGTTTTTT; CDR3 protein: CASSTRTGPTGELFF
clone size: NA; D gene: NA; J gene: TRBJ2-1; V gene: TRBV11-3; CDR3 DNA: TGTGCCAGCAGCTTTTGGGGAGTTCGCAATGAGCAGTTCTTC; CDR3 protein: CASSFWGVRNEQFF
clone size: NA; D gene: NA; J gene: TRBJ1-2; V gene: TRBV28; CDR3 DNA: TGTGCCAGCATGCATAGGGGTGGCTACACCTTC; CDR3 protein: CASMHRGGYTF